This T cell receptor beta chain was obtained from a study of T-cell memory formation after mild COVID-19. As for the study in general: TCR clusters were mostly confined to one donor each. Study-level points and caveats: Pre-infection memory harbored some responding clones, suggesting cross-reactive memory joined. Contracting clones localized mainly to CM and EM when CD4+ and mainly to EMRA when CD8+.

The germline V gene has CDR1 MNHNS and CDR2 SASEGT. With V trimmed by 8 bases and J by 5 bases, 10 bases remained unmatched. The CDR3 runs to 15 residues. TCRdb re-derived calls from the 5' RACE reads in MiXCR, one entry per CDR3 protein. The data hold under 450,000 distinct CDR3 sequences, with 13% to 15% observed a single time. As regards this clonotype: Antigen: not known.

The chain recombines TRBV6-1 with TRBJ2-1; 9 bases are a match to TRBD1. Input material: PBMCs or a T cell subset sorted from them (not recorded which). The receptor was derived from a man between 18 and 35 years old who had mild COVID-19 (a few samples of this study predate the infection). Cell type and time point are not known. CDR3 residues: CASLQGQGTHNEQFF. Written as DNA, the CDR3 is TGTGCCAGCTTACAGGGACAGGGTACCCACAATGAGCAGTTCTTC.